These 29 T cell receptor beta chains were all obtained from the same sample, sequenced in a study of CD8 T cells in Susac syndrome. The RNA, 0.5 to 1 ug, was put through reverse transcription using random hexamers. One entry per CDR3 protein results from TCRdb running MiXCR on the immunoSEQ multiplex PCR reads. This sample carries 180,000 or so distinct CDR3 sequences, nearly 95% of them seen once, and the ten largest clones take under 0.095%. The sample consisted of CD4+ T cells from PBMCs. The receptor source for this set is a human donor with multiple sclerosis.

J is TRBJ2-7 and V is TRBV9; 11 bases fit TRBD2. CDR3 size: 15 residues. The J segment lost 3 bases and the V segment lost 4 bases, leaving 6 bases of the junction unmatched. CDR1 SGDLS and CDR2 YYNGEE come from the germline V gene. The CDR3 spells CASSPRLAGNYEQYF. CDR3 coding DNA: TGTGCCAGCAGCCCTCGACTAGCGGGAAACTACGAGCAGTACTTC. Drawing the rest from reference TRBV9 and TRBJ2-7, the complete variable domain is DSGVTQTPKHLITATGQRVTLRCSPRSGDLSVYWYQQSLDQGLQFLIQYYNGEERAKGNILERFSAQQFPDLHSELNLSSLELGDSALYFCASSPRLAGNYEQYFGPGTRLTVT.

The chain carries TRBV5-1 and TRBJ1-4; D uncertain. Germline-derived CDR1 and CDR2 are SGHRS and YFSETQ. Trimming removed 0 bases at V and 5 bases at J, with 8 bases between. The CDR3 runs 14 residues. This chain's CDR3 is CASSLDRGNEKLFF. The CDR3 DNA follows: TGCGCCAGCAGCTTGGATCGCGGGAATGAAAAACTGTTTTTT.

The V call is TRBV20-1, the J call TRBJ2-7; D is ambiguous. V was shortened by 5 bases and J by 6 bases, with 11 bases between the two germline ends. This CDR3 has 11 residues. Germline assignment: CDR1 DFQATT and CDR2 SNEGSKA (reference sequence). Written as DNA, the CDR3 is TGCAGTGCTCCCCAAGGATCCGAGCAGTACTTC. It encodes CSAPQGSEQYF.

The chain combines TRBV20-1 with TRBJ2-7, with 10 bases matching TRBD2. The CDR3 totals 14 residues. CDR1 and CDR2 from the germline V gene are DFQATT and SNEGSKA (reference sequence). Trimming took 5 bases from V and 5 from J; bases not matched to a gene: 9. CDR3 protein: CSAGNLAGENEQYF. The CDR3 DNA reads as TGCAGTGCTGGAAATCTAGCGGGAGAAAACGAGCAGTACTTC.

The chain carries TRBV7-9 and TRBJ1-6; D is ambiguous. The V gene lost 1 base and the J gene lost 7 bases, with 8 bases spanning the gap. The germline CDR1 and CDR2 sequences are SEHNR and FQNEAQ (reference sequence). CDR3 length: 14 residues. Here the CDR3 DNA reads TGTGCCAGCAGCTTAGGGTCGACCAATTCACCCCTCCACTTT. It encodes CASSLGSTNSPLHF.

V gene TRBV30 combines with J gene TRBJ2-1, with TRBD2 matching over 7 bases. CDR1 and CDR2 (germline): GTSNPN, SVGIG (reference sequence). Losses at the gene ends were 0 bases for V and 7 bases for J; bases not matched to a gene: 3. This CDR3 has 13 residues. The CDR3 DNA is TGTGCCTGGAGTGTAGCGGGAAGGAATGAGCAGTTCTTC. Its translation: CAWSVAGRNEQFF. Based on the CDR3 plus reference TRBV30 and TRBJ2-1, the full variable domain is SQTIHQWPATLVQPVGSPLSLECTVEGTSNPNLYWYRQAAGRGLQLLFYSVGIGQISSEVPQNLSASRPQDRQFILSSKKLLLSDSGFYLCAWSVAGRNEQFFGPGTRLTVL.

The rearrangement uses TRBV5-1 and TRBJ2-7; no firm D call. With 1 base removed from V and 6 bases from J, the gap between germline ends came to 11 bases. This CDR3 has 13 amino acids. CDR1 SGHRS and CDR2 YFSETQ come from the germline V gene. The chain's CDR3 is CASSLWNVGEQYF. CDR3 in DNA: TGCGCCAGCAGCTTGTGGAATGTGGGCGAGCAGTACTTC. Full variable domain (rest looked up from reference TRBV5-1 and TRBJ2-7): KAGVTQTPRYLIKTRGQQVTLSCSPISGHRSVSWYQQTPGQGLQFLFEYFSETQRNKGNFPGRFSGRQFSNSRSEMNVSTLELGDSALYLCASSLWNVGEQYFGPGTRLTVT.

V usage is TRBV3-1 and J usage is TRBJ2-7; the D gene is possibly TRBD2 (6 bases). Germline V lookup: CDR1 LGHDT, CDR2 YNNKEL (reference sequence). CDR3 length equals 14 residues. V was shortened by 1 base and J by 4 bases, with 11 bases between the two germline ends. The CDR3 DNA sequence: TGTGCCAGCAGCCAAGGGCTAGCGAATTACGAGCAGTACTTC. Translation: CASSQGLANYEQYF.

This clonotype was recorded once. The rearrangement uses TRBV5-4 and TRBJ2-3, with a tentative D call TRBD2 (7 bases). Germline V gene sequence: CDR1 SGHNT, CDR2 YYREEE (reference sequence). This CDR3 spans 15 amino acids. Trimming took off 0 bases at V and 2 bases at J, with 10 bases between the two ends. This CDR3 reads CASSLGRGPTDTQYF. Written as DNA, the CDR3 is TGTGCCAGCAGCTTGGGGCGGGGGCCCACAGATACGCAGTATTTT.

The genes are TRBV3-1 and TRBJ2-7; no firm D call. The germline V and J ends were trimmed by 2 bases and 4 bases, with 9 bases remaining between them. The CDR3 extends over 13 amino acids. Germline assignment: CDR1 LGHDT and CDR2 YNNKEL (reference sequence). The DNA for the CDR3 is TGTGCCAGCAGCCAAAGTGGGCGTTACGAGCAGTACTTC. This encodes CASSQSGRYEQYF.

The chain uses TRBV29-1 and TRBJ2-6; TRBD2 agrees at 7 bases. The germline V gene encodes CDR1 SQVTM and CDR2 ANQGSEA. Trimming removed 4 bases from V and 0 bases from J; junction bases left unmatched: 3. This CDR3 has 15 amino acids. This CDR3 is CSVVGLLSGANVLTF. CDR3 DNA sequence: TGCAGCGTTGTGGGACTACTCTCTGGGGCCAACGTCCTGACTTTC.

The genes are TRBV7-8 and TRBJ2-5; TRBD1 is a possible D gene (5 bases). Germline CDR1 and CDR2: SGHVS and FQNEAQ. CDR3 length: 14 residues. The V and J ends lost 1 base and 3 bases respectively, with 9 bases between them. The CDR3 DNA reads TGTGCCAGCAGCTTAGAGTCAGGGAAAGAGACCCAGTACTTC. Amino acid sequence: CASSLESGKETQYF.

About this clonotype: The junction and the germline gene differ at one end; a read error may be behind it. The V gene is TRBV7-2, the J gene TRBJ2-1; D is tentatively TRBD1 or TRBD2 (6 bases each). Germline lookup yields CDR1 SGHTA and CDR2 FQGNSA. The CDR3 is 12 amino acids. CDR3 nucleotide sequence: TGTGCCAGCAGGCTCCCCGGGACTCGGGGGCTCTTC. Protein sequence: CASRLPGTRGLF.

This rearrangement joins TRBV12-3 or TRBV12-4 to TRBJ2-2; D is undetermined. This CDR3 has 15 amino acids. Trimming took 2 bases from V and 1 from J, leaving 8 bases between them. The CDR3 reads CASSLYERNTGELFF. Written as DNA, the CDR3 is TGTGCCAGCAGTTTATACGAGCGGAACACCGGGGAGCTGTTTTTT.

The V and J genes are TRBV5-6 and TRBJ1-2; maybe TRBD1 (5 bases). The CDR3 runs 14 residues. Trimming removed 1 base at V and 8 bases at J, with 15 bases between. Germline V gene data show CDR1 as SGHDT and CDR2 as YYEEEE. CDR3 loop: CASSLFEGRGGYTF. As DNA, the CDR3 is TGTGCCAGCAGCTTGTTCGAGGGGCGAGGGGGCTACACCTTC.

The chain is built from TRBV2 and TRBJ1-1; 9 nucleotides agree with TRBD1. The germline CDR1 and CDR2 sequences are SNHLY and FYNNEI. The V gene end was trimmed by 5 bases and the J gene end by 4 bases; junction bases not matched to a gene: 5. The CDR3 is 14 residues long. CDR3 sequence: CASSKGQGLTEAFF. The CDR3 DNA reads TGTGCCAGCAGTAAGGGACAGGGACTCACTGAAGCTTTCTTT.

This chain uses TRBV5-1 with TRBJ2-7; D is uncertain. Looked up from germline, CDR1 is SGHRS and CDR2 is YFSETQ. V lost 5 bases and J lost 1, with 10 bases in between. The CDR3 length is 13 residues. The CDR3 DNA sequence: TGCGCCAGCAGTGGGCAGAGATCCTACGAGCAGTACTTC. This codes for CASSGQRSYEQYF.

The V and J genes are TRBV2 and TRBJ2-1; D remains ambiguous. Trimming cost V 8 bases and J 8 bases, with 22 bases left between them. This CDR3 is built from 15 residues. Germline values: CDR1 SNHLY, CDR2 FYNNEI. The CDR3 DNA follows: TGTGCCAGCCGCGTAAGTGGTAACAGTGGGCATGAGCAGTTCTTC. Translation gives CASRVSGNSGHEQFF.

This rearrangement joins TRBV5-6 to TRBJ2-7; 8 nucleotides agree with TRBD1. The CDR3 has 14 amino acids. In germline, CDR1 is SGHDT, CDR2 YYEEEE. The J segment lost 3 bases and the V segment lost 4 bases, leaving 6 bases of the junction unmatched. The CDR3 reads CASSTTQGGYEQYF. The CDR3 bases are TGTGCCAGCAGCACAACACAGGGGGGCTACGAGCAGTACTTC.

The rearrangement uses TRBV19 and TRBJ1-6; the D gene is possibly TRBD1 (5 bases). V lost 7 bases to trimming and J lost 7 bases, with 11 bases between them. The CDR3 covers 13 residues. From germline, CDR1 is LNHDA and CDR2 SQIVND (reference sequence). The CDR3: CASTGQLNSPLHF. CDR3 bases: TGTGCCAGTACCGGACAACTCAATTCACCCCTCCACTTT.

The gene calls are TRBV27 and TRBJ2-3, with D possibly being TRBD2 (6 bases). The CDR3 covers 16 residues. Trimming took off 2 bases at V and 1 base at J, with 13 bases between the two ends. CDR1 is MNHEY and CDR2 is SMNVEV in the germline V gene (reference sequence). CDR3 nucleotides: TGTGCCAGCAGTTTAAATCAGGGCGGGGGCACAGATACGCAGTATTTT. It yields the protein CASSLNQGGGTDTQYF.

The chain joins TRBV10-3 to TRBJ2-7, with D hard to call. This CDR3 region has 12 residues. The germline V and J ends were trimmed by 9 bases and 0 bases, with 9 bases remaining between them. Per the germline V gene, CDR1 is ENHRY and CDR2 is SYGVKD. For the CDR3, the DNA is TGTGCCATAGGGCAGTTCTCCTACGAGCAGTACTTC. It yields the protein CAIGQFSYEQYF.

The V call is TRBV3-1, the J call TRBJ1-1, with D unresolved. CDR1 LGHDT and CDR2 YNNKEL come from the germline V gene (reference sequence). With 1 base removed from V and 9 bases from J, the gap between germline ends came to 15 bases. This CDR3 is built from 14 residues. Here the CDR3 reads CASSQGQKNHKAFF. As DNA, the CDR3 is TGTGCCAGCAGCCAAGGGCAGAAGAACCACAAAGCTTTCTTT.

The V call is TRBV18, the J call TRBJ2-1; 7 bases agree with TRBD1. From germline, CDR1 is KGHSH and CDR2 LQKENI. The CDR3 has 16 residues. V was pared by 4 bases and J by 5 bases, with 11 bases of the junction left unmatched. The CDR3 coding sequence is TGTGCCAGCTCACTGGGTCGACAGGGCAGAGACAATGAGCAGTTCTTC. It translates to CASSLGRQGRDNEQFF.

The V and J genes are TRBV10-3 and TRBJ1-1; TRBD1 aligns across 8 bases. This CDR3 region has 12 residues. V dropped 3 bases and J dropped 10; count of bases not matched to a gene: 4. Germline CDR1 ENHRY, CDR2 SYGVKD. Here the CDR3 reads CAISERDRSAFF. DNA for the CDR3: TGTGCCATCAGTGAACGGGACAGGTCAGCTTTCTTT.

This chain uses TRBV15 with TRBJ2-7; TRBD2 might be the D (6 bases). The CDR3 has 19 amino acids. CDR1 and CDR2 from the germline V gene are LNHNV and YYDKDF (reference sequence). V was trimmed by 3 bases and J by 3 bases, leaving 27 bases between them. The CDR3 DNA sequence: TGTGCCACCAGCAGTTACCAAAACTCAATCCCCCCGGAGGGCTACGAGCAGTACTTC. Translation gives CATSSYQNSIPPEGYEQYF.

This clonotype was recorded once. The chain couples TRBV29-1 to TRBJ2-3; 7 nucleotides line up with TRBD2. The CDR3 is 14 amino acids. Germline V gene sequence: CDR1 SQVTM, CDR2 ANQGSEA. The trim removed 5 bases at V and 0 bases at J, leaving 5 bases unmatched. In nucleotides, the CDR3 is TGCAGCGTTTCCGGGACTACTAGCACAGATACGCAGTATTTT. It codes for CSVSGTTSTDTQYF.

CDR3 DNA sequence: TGCAGTGCTGACCCAGCGGGAGGGGGTAATGAGCAGTTCTTC. Encoded protein: CSADPAGGGNEQFF. This chain links TRBV20-1 with TRBJ2-1; TRBD2 aligns across 10 bases. The J segment lost 7 bases and the V segment lost 5 bases, leaving 8 bases of the junction unmatched. This CDR3 spans 14 amino acids. The germline gives CDR1 DFQATT, CDR2 SNEGSKA (reference sequence).

The chain employs TRBV4-2 and TRBJ1-1; the D gene is possibly TRBD1 (5 bases). V lost 1 base, J lost 0 bases, and 6 bases lay in between. Germline loops: CDR1 LGHNA, CDR2 YNFKEQ. There are 14 residues in the CDR3. The CDR3 bases are TGTGCCAGCAGCCAAGGGGGCGTGAACACTGAAGCTTTCTTT. Protein product: CASSQGGVNTEAFF.